A single sample is the source of the 21 T cell receptor beta chains below, sequenced in a study of beta chain features in type 1 diabetes. The study, taken as a whole, reports: Moderately but significantly shorter TCRB CDR3s were found in Type 1 diabetes patients in all four CD4+ subsets.

Of the isolated RNA, all was reverse transcribed, and so the sequenced material was expressed TCRB transcripts. Sequencing used immunoSEQ multiplex PCR; TCRdb keeps in-frame clones, though not all of them. The repertoire consists of some 120,000 clones, with roughly a sixth occurring once and the leading ten covering approximately 2.5%. Antigen specificity for these receptors is unknown. Material: central memory CD4+ T cells from blood. These receptors were obtained from a man younger than 30 with type 1 diabetes.

A few counts support this clone. Other DNA sequences within the sample encode an identical CDR3. CDR3 nucleotide sequence: TGTGCCAGCAGTGCCCCTGGGGGGTATAGCAATCAGCCCCAGCATTTT. This gives the protein CASSAPGGYSNQPQHF. The chain couples TRBV6-1 to TRBJ1-5; D is possibly TRBD1 (5 bases). The CDR3 spans 16 residues. Per the germline V gene, CDR1 is MNHNS and CDR2 is SASEGT. Trimming stripped 4 bases from V and 0 bases from J, with 13 bases between.

This chain connects TRBV4-1 to TRBJ1-1, with D possibly being TRBD1 (5 bases). V dropped 0 bases and J dropped 6 bases, with 14 bases sitting between them. Germline V gene data show CDR1 as MGHRA and CDR2 as YSYEKL. CDR3 length: 15 amino acids. This chain's CDR3 is CASSQDEQVFPEAFF. CDR3 DNA sequence: TGCGCCAGCAGCCAAGACGAACAGGTTTTCCCTGAAGCTTTCTTT.

This clone was counted between two and nine times. The chain employs TRBV29-1 and TRBJ2-1; 10 bases are shared with TRBD2. Germline V lookup: CDR1 SQVTM, CDR2 ANQGSEA. The length of the CDR3 is 14 residues. Trimming removed 5 bases from V and 9 bases from J; junction bases left unmatched: 10. CDR3 region: CSVFHSGGAGEQFF. The CDR3 bases are TGCAGCGTTTTTCACAGCGGGGGGGCAGGTGAGCAGTTCTTC.

This chain joins TRBV10-3 and TRBJ2-3; D possibly matches TRBD1 or TRBD2 (5 bases each). The CDR3 contains 15 residues. V lost 8 bases and J lost 8, with 23 bases in between. Germline loops: CDR1 ENHRY, CDR2 SYGVKD. CDR3 region: CAIGDRGAEGGTQYF. As DNA, the CDR3 is TGTGCCATCGGGGACCGGGGTGCCGAGGGTGGTACGCAGTATTTT.

This clone was recorded a few times. The rearrangement joins TRBV7-2 to TRBJ2-7; 10 nucleotides match TRBD1. CDR3 length: 14 residues. J lost 6 bases, V lost 6 bases, and 8 bases had no gene match. Germline V gene lookup returns CDR1 SGHTA and CDR2 FQGNSA. CDR3 residues: CASSSGTGVLEQYF. CDR3 nucleotide sequence: TGTGCCAGCAGTTCCGGGACAGGGGTACTCGAGCAGTACTTC.

There are a few counts of this clone. This chain connects TRBV10-3 to TRBJ2-7, with D perhaps given as TRBD1 or TRBD2 (5 bases each). CDR1 and CDR2 (germline): ENHRY, SYGVKD. Trimming left V 4 bases short and J 2 bases short, with 9 bases between. CDR3 size: 13 residues. In nucleotides, the CDR3 is TGTGCCATCAGTGGGGGACGGCCCTACGAGCAGTACTTC. It yields the protein CAISGGRPYEQYF.

The chain is built from TRBV7-2 and TRBJ2-3; TRBD2 agrees at 7 bases. The germline V gene encodes CDR1 SGHTA and CDR2 FQGNSA. Germline trimming cut 6 bases from V and 3 bases from J; bases unmatched to any gene: 9. The CDR3 extends over 15 amino acids. The CDR3: CASSSKRDLTDTQYF. The CDR3 nucleotides are TGTGCCAGCAGTTCTAAGCGGGATTTGACAGATACGCAGTATTTT.

This clone turned up a few times. The identical CDR3 is also encoded by other nucleotide sequences in the sample. J is TRBJ2-1 and V is TRBV27, with TRBD2 matching over 8 bases. This CDR3 spans 17 amino acids. Germline V gives CDR1 MNHEY, CDR2 SMNVEV (reference sequence). Trimming removed 6 bases from V and 9 bases from J; junction bases left unmatched: 19. The CDR3 loop is CASSRAPGTSRLGEQFF. The CDR3 nucleotides are TGTGCCAGCAGCCGCGCGCCCGGGACTAGTCGGCTTGGTGAGCAGTTCTTC.

The chain links TRBV7-2 to TRBJ1-5; D call uncertain. V lost 1 base to trimming and J lost 0 bases, with 7 bases between them. This CDR3 is built from 15 residues. Germline V gene lookup returns CDR1 SGHTA and CDR2 FQGNSA. CDR3 sequence: CASSLVQNSNQPQHF. In nucleotides, the CDR3 is TGTGCCAGCAGCTTAGTACAGAATAGCAATCAGCCCCAGCATTTT.

This clone was seen a few times. The chain uses TRBV7-2 and TRBJ2-7; D is uncertain. The CDR3 extends over 17 amino acids. V was clipped by 1 base and J by 0 bases, with 16 bases between them. Germline CDR1 and CDR2: SGHTA and FQGNSA. CDR3 sequence (DNA): TGTGCCAGCAGCTTAGAACGCGATCCCAGGCTCTCCTACGAGCAGTACTTC. Translated, it gives CASSLERDPRLSYEQYF.

This clone was counted a few times. The J gene is TRBJ2-5, the V gene TRBV6-5; D is unclear. The V gene lost 6 bases and the J gene lost 4 bases, with 6 bases spanning the gap. Per the germline V gene, CDR1 is MNHEY and CDR2 is SVGAGI. The CDR3 loop spans 11 amino acids. The CDR3 region is CASSPGETQYF. The CDR3 bases are TGTGCCAGCAGCCCTGGAGAGACCCAGTACTTC.

This chain links TRBV27 with TRBJ2-7, with TRBD1 matching over 9 bases. Germline lookup yields CDR1 MNHEY and CDR2 SMNVEV (reference sequence). Unmatched junction bases numbered 10, after V lost 6 bases and J lost 4 bases. There are 15 residues in the CDR3. The CDR3 DNA is TGTGCCAGCAGCACCGGGACAGGGTATGGGTACGAGCAGTACTTC. Protein product: CASSTGTGYGYEQYF.

V is TRBV4-1 and J is TRBJ2-7; D remains unclear. The V end was cut by 1 base, the J end by 4 bases, with 8 bases between. CDR3 length: 13 amino acids. The germline gives CDR1 MGHRA, CDR2 YSYEKL. The CDR3 reads CASSQVVGYEQYF. For the CDR3, the DNA is TGCGCCAGCAGCCAAGTAGTCGGATACGAGCAGTACTTC.

V usage is TRBV9 and J usage is TRBJ2-2; the D gene is possibly TRBD1 (6 bases). Germline lookup yields CDR1 SGDLS and CDR2 YYNGEE. Deletions cut 4 bases from V and 5 bases from J, with 12 bases between. The CDR3 has 14 amino acids. The CDR3 DNA is TGTGCCAGCAGCACCAGAGGGGGTACCGGGGAGCTGTTTTTT. Translating gives CASSTRGGTGELFF.

This clone is a singleton in its sample. This chain links TRBV29-1 with TRBJ2-1, with TRBD2 matching over 15 bases. Unmatched junction bases numbered 7, after V lost 7 bases and J lost 9 bases. Germline-derived CDR1 and CDR2 are SQVTM and ANQGSEA. CDR3 length: 14 amino acids. CDR3 coding DNA: TGCAGCGCTGGACTAGCGGGGGGGACGGGTGAGCAGTTCTTC. Its protein product is CSAGLAGGTGEQFF.

CDR3 residues: CASSLSGGPNTGELFF. CDR3 nucleotides: TGTGCCAGCAGCTTATCTGGGGGACCGAACACCGGGGAGCTGTTTTTT. The chain couples TRBV7-9 to TRBJ2-2; possibly TRBD1 or TRBD2 for D (5 bases each). Germline assignment: CDR1 SEHNR and CDR2 FQNEAQ (reference sequence). CDR3 length: 16 amino acids. V was shortened by 2 bases and J by 0 bases, with 10 bases between the two germline ends.

This clone was seen a handful of times. V gene TRBV14 combines with J gene TRBJ1-4; D remains ambiguous. The V end lost 3 bases, the J end lost 0 bases, and 11 bases lay between the germline ends. The length of the CDR3 is 16 residues. Germline V CDR1 and CDR2: SGHDN, FVKESK. The CDR3 sequence: CASSQRRSATNEKLFF. CDR3 in DNA: TGTGCCAGCAGCCAGAGACGGAGTGCAACTAATGAAAAACTGTTTTTT. Complete variable domain (other parts from reference TRBV14 and TRBJ1-4): EAGVTQFPSHSVIEKGQTVTLRCDPISGHDNLYWYRRVMGKEIKFLLHFVKESKQDESGMPNNRFLAERTGGTYSTLKVQPAELEDSGVYFCASSQRRSATNEKLFFGSGTQLSVL.

This clone was counted at least ten times. This chain uses TRBV7-2 with TRBJ2-3; the match to TRBD2 covers 10 bases. V trimming: 2 bases; J trimming: 5 bases; junction bases outside the gene matches: 4. In germline, CDR1 is SGHTA, CDR2 FQGNSA. The CDR3 spans 15 residues. The CDR3 loop is CASSLPTSGVDTQYF. In nucleotides, the CDR3 is TGTGCCAGCAGCTTACCCACTAGCGGGGTAGATACGCAGTATTTT. The whole variable domain, remainder taken from reference TRBV7-2 and TRBJ2-3, is GAGVSQSPSNKVTEKGKDVELRCDPISGHTALYWYRQSLGQGLEFLIYFQGNSAPDKSGLPSDRFSAERTGGSVSTLTIQRTQQEDSAVYLCASSLPTSGVDTQYFGPGTRLTVL.

The table lists this clone with a few counts. The chain has TRBV19 and TRBJ2-2; 8 bases match TRBD1. The germline V gene has CDR1 LNHDA and CDR2 SQIVND (reference sequence). The V segment lost 6 bases and the J segment 3 bases; nucleotides outside the gene matches: 9. CDR3 size: 16 residues. CDR3 bases: TGTGCCAGTAGAAAGAACACAGGGGGAGACACCGGGGAGCTGTTTTTT. It translates to CASRKNTGGDTGELFF.

J is TRBJ1-2 and V is TRBV30, with D uncertain. This CDR3 contains 13 residues. V was shortened by 2 bases and J by 5 bases, with 12 bases between the two germline ends. CDR1 is GTSNPN and CDR2 is SVGIG in the germline V gene (reference sequence). The CDR3 here is CAWSSLPPYGYTF. The CDR3 DNA sequence: TGTGCCTGGAGTAGCCTGCCACCGTATGGCTACACCTTC.

This clone has a count of ten or more. The gene calls are TRBV7-9 and TRBJ2-7; 8 bases line up with TRBD2. V lost 4 bases, J lost 7 bases, and 12 bases stayed unmatched. There are 15 residues in the CDR3. Germline loops: CDR1 SEHNR, CDR2 FQNEAQ (reference sequence). This CDR3 is CASSSNSGSSVEQYF. DNA for the CDR3: TGTGCCAGCAGCTCGAACAGCGGGAGTTCGGTTGAGCAGTACTTC. The complete variable domain, with remaining parts taken from reference TRBV7-9 and TRBJ2-7, reads DTGVSQNPRHKITKRGQNVTFRCDPISEHNRLYWYRQTLGQGPEFLTYFQNEAQLEKSRLLSDRFSAERPKGSFSTLEIQRTEQGDSAMYLCASSSNSGSSVEQYFGPGTRLTVT.